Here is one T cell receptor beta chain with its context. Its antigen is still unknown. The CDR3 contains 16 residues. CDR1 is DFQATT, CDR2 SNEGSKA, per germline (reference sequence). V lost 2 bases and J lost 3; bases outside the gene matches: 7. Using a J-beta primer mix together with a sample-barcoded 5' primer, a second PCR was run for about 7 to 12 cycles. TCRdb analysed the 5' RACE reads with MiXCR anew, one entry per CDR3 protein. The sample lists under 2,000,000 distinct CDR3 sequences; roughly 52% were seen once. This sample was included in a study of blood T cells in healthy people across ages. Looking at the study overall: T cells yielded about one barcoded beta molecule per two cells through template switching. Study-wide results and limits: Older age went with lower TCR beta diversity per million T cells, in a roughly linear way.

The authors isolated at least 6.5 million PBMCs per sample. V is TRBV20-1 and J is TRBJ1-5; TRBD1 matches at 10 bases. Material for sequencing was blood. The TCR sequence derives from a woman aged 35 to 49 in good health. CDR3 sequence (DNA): TGCAGTGCTAGAATCGGGGGACAGGGGCTCAATCAGCCCCAGCATTTT. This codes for CSARIGGQGLNQPQHF.